The entry below describes one T cell receptor beta chain. The data stem from a study of control samples from healthy donors and cancer patients. The V segment lost 5 bases and the J segment 1 base; nucleotides outside the gene matches: 9. This CDR3 comprises 16 residues. Germline CDR1 and CDR2: MNHNY and SVGAGI (reference sequence). Measured with immunoSEQ multiplex PCR; TCRdb has only the in-frame clones, and not every one. This table holds 95,000 to 120,000 clones, about 80% found once. The V gene is TRBV6-6, the J gene TRBJ1-1; 8 bases match TRBD1. The specimen was blood. This receptor was identified in a man aged 18 to 29 in good health. The CDR3 bases are TGTGCCAGCAGTCGACAGGGGAACTTCTGGAACACTGAAGCTTTCTTT. Its protein is CASSRQGNFWNTEAFF.